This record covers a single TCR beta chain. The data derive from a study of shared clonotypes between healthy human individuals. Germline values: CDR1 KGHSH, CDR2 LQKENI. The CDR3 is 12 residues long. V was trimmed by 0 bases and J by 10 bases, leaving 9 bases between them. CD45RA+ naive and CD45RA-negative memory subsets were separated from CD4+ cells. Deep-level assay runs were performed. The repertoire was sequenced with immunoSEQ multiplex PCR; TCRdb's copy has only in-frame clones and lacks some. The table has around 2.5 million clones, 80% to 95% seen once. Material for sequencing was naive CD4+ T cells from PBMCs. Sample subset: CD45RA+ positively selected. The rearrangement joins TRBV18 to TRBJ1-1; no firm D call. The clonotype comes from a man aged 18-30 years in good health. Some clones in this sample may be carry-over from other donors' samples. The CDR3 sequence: CASSPPSLGAFF. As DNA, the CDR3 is TGTGCCAGCTCACCACCGAGCTTGGGAGCTTTCTTT.